This TCR beta chain is drawn from a study of cytomegalovirus exposure and HLA in healthy donors. The PCR had 60 Vbeta and 13 Jbeta primers. Libraries were prepared by immunoSEQ multiplex PCR; TCRdb keeps only in-frame clonotypes and omits some of them. The sample records over 150,000 clones, about four fifths being singletons. The CDR3 loop spans 15 amino acids. CDR1 and CDR2 from the germline V gene are LNHDA and SQIVND (reference sequence). With 4 bases clipped from V and 5 bases from J, the junction kept 8 bases outside the gene matches. Material for sequencing was PBMCs. The sequence was obtained from a man younger than 45 in good health and CMV-seropositive. The chain combines TRBV19 with TRBJ2-1; 7 bases are a match to TRBD2. This CDR3 is CASSTWLADNNEQFF. CDR3 sequence (DNA): TGTGCCAGTAGTACGTGGCTAGCGGATAACAATGAGCAGTTCTTC.